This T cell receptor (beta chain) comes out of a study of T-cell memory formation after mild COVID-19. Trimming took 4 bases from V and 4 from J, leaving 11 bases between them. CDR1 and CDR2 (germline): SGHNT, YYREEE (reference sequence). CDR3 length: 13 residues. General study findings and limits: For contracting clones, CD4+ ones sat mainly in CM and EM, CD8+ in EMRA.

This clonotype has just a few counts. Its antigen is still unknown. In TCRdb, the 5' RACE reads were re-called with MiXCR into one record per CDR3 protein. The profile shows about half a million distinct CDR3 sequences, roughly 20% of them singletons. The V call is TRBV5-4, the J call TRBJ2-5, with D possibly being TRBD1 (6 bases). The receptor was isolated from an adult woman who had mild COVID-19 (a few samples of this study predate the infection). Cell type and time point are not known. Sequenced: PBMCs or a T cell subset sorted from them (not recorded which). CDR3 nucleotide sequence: TGTGCCAGCAGCCCTCAGGGGAGAGAGACCCAGTACTTC. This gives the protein CASSPQGRETQYF.